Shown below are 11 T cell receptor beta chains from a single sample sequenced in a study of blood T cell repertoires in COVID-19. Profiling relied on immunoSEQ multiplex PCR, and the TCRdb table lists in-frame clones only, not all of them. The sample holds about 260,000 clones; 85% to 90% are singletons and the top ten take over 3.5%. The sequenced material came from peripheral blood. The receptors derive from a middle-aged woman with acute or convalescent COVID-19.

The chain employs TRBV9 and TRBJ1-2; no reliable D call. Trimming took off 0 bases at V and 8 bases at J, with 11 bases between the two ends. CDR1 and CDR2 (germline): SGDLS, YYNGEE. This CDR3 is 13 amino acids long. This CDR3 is CASSVASGYGYTF. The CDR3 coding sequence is TGTGCCAGCAGCGTAGCTTCAGGATACGGCTACACCTTC.

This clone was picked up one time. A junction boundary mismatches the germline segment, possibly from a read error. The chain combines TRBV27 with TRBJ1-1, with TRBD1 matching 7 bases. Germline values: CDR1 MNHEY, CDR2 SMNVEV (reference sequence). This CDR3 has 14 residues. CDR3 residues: CASSLSTQGHEAFF. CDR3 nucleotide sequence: TGTGCCAGCAGTCTATCTACACAGGGGCATGAAGCTTTCTTT.

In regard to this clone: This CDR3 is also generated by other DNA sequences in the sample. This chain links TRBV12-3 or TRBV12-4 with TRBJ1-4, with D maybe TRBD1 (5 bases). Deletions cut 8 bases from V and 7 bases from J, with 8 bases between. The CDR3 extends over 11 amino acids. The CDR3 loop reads CASRRGEKLFF. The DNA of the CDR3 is TGTGCCAGCCGAAGGGGTGAAAAACTGTTTTTT.

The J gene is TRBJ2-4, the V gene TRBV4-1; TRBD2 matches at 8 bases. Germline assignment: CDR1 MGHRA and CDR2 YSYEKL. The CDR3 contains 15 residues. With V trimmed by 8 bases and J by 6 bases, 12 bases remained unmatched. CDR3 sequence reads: CASSQTGGPINIQYF. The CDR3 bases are TGCGCCAGCTCACAGACGGGGGGGCCAATAAACATTCAGTACTTC.

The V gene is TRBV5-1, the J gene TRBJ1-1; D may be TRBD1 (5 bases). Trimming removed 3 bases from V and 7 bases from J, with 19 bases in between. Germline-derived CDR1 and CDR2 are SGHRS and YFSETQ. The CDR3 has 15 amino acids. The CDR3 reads CASSWRGPVDDEAFF. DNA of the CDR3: TGCGCCAGCAGCTGGAGGGGACCCGTCGATGATGAAGCTTTCTTT. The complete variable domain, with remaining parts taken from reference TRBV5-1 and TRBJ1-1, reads KAGVTQTPRYLIKTRGQQVTLSCSPISGHRSVSWYQQTPGQGLQFLFEYFSETQRNKGNFPGRFSGRQFSNSRSEMNVSTLELGDSALYLCASSWRGPVDDEAFFGQGTRLTVV.

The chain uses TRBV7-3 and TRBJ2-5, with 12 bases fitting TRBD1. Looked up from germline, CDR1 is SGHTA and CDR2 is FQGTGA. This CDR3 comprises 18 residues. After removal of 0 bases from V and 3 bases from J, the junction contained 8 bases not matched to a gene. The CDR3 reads CASSLTGTGGLLKETQYF. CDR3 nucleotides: TGTGCCAGCAGCTTAACCGGGACAGGGGGCTTATTAAAAGAGACCCAGTACTTC.

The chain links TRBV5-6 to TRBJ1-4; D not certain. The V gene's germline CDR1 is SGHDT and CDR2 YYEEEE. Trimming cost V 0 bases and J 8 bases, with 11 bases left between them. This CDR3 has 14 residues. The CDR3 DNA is TGTGCCAGCAGCTTGGTGTCTACGGGGGAAAAACTGTTTTTT. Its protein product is CASSLVSTGEKLFF.

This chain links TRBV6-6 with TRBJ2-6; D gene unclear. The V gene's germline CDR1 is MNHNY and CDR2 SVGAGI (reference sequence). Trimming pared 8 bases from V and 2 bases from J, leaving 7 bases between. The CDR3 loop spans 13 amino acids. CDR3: CASLPPGANVLTF. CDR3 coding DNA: TGTGCCAGCCTTCCTCCTGGGGCCAACGTCCTGACTTTC.

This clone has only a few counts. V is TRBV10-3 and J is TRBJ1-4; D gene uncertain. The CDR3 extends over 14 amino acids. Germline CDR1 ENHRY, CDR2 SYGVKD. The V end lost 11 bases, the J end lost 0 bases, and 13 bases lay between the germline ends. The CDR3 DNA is TGTGCCTCCCGAGAGGTTGCAACTAATGAAAAACTGTTTTTT. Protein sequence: CASREVATNEKLFF.

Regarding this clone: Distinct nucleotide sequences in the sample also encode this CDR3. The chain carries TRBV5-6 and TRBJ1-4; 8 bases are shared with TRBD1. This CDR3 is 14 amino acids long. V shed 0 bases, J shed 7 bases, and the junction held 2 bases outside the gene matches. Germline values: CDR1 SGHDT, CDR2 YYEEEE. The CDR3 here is CASSLGTGTEKLFF. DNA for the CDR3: TGTGCCAGCAGCTTGGGGACAGGGACTGAAAAACTGTTTTTT.

In DNA, the CDR3 is TGTGCCAGCTTTCGACAGGGGGACACTGAAGCTTTCTTT. This sequence encodes CASFRQGDTEAFF. This chain joins TRBV19 and TRBJ1-1; the match to TRBD1 covers 9 bases. The CDR3 length is 13 residues. The J segment lost 3 bases and the V segment lost 9 bases, leaving 5 bases of the junction unmatched. The germline V gene encodes CDR1 LNHDA and CDR2 SQIVND (reference sequence).